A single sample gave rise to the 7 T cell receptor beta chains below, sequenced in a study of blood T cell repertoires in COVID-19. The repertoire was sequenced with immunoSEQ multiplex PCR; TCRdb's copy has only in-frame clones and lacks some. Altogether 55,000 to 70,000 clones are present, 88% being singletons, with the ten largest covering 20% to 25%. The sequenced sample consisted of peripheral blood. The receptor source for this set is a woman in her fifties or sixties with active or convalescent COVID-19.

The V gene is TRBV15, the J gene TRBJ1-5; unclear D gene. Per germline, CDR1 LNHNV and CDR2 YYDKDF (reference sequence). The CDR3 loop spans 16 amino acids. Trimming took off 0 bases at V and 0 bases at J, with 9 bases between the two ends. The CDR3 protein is CATSREADYSNQPQHF. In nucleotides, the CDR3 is TGTGCCACCAGCAGAGAGGCAGATTATAGCAATCAGCCCCAGCATTTT.

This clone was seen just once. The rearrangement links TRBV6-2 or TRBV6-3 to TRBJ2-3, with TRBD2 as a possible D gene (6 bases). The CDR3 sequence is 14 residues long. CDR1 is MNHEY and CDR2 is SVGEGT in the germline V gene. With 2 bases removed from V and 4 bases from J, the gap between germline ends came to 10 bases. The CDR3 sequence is CASSYQTRADTQYF. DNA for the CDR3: TGTGCCAGCAGTTACCAGACTAGGGCAGATACGCAGTATTTT.

CDR3 sequence reads: CASSLNGGETQYF. In nucleotides, the CDR3 is TGTGCCAGCAGCTTAAATGGAGGGGAGACCCAGTACTTC. The V call is TRBV7-3, the J call TRBJ2-5; perhaps TRBD2 as D (6 bases). Per germline, CDR1 SGHTA and CDR2 FQGTGA. This CDR3 region has 13 residues. V was clipped by 1 base and J by 5 bases, with 8 bases between them.

The CDR3 loop is CASSLGGGVLYEQYF. The CDR3 coding sequence is TGTGCCAGCAGCTTAGGAGGGGGGGTTCTTTACGAGCAGTACTTC. The V call is TRBV7-9, the J call TRBJ2-7; possibly TRBD2 for D (7 bases). The CDR3 consists of 15 residues. V gave up 1 base and J gave up 4 bases, with 14 bases separating them. CDR1 and CDR2 from the germline V gene are SEHNR and FQNEAQ (reference sequence). The full variable domain, with the rest looked up from reference TRBV7-9 and TRBJ2-7, is DTGVSQNPRHKITKRGQNVTFRCDPISEHNRLYWYRQTLGQGPEFLTYFQNEAQLEKSRLLSDRFSAERPKGSFSTLEIQRTEQGDSAMYLCASSLGGGVLYEQYFGPGTRLTVT.

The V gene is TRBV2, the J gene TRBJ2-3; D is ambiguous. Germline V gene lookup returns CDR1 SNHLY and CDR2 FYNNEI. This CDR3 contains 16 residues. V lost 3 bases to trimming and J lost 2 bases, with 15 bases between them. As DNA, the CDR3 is TGTGCCAGCAGTGATGGGTCAGCTAGATCCACAGATACGCAGTATTTT. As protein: CASSDGSARSTDTQYF.

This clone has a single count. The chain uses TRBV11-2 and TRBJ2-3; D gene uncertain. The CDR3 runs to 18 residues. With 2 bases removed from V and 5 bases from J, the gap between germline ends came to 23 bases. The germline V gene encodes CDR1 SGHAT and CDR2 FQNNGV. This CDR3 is CASSLRPSRSLLRDTQYF. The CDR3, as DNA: TGTGCCAGCAGCTTAAGGCCTTCGCGGTCCCTCCTTCGAGATACGCAGTATTTT. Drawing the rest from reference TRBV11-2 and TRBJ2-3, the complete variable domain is EAGVAQSPRYKIIEKRQSVAFWCNPISGHATLYWYQQILGQGPKLLIQFQNNGVVDDSQLPKDRFSAERLKGVDSTLKIQPAKLEDSAVYLCASSLRPSRSLLRDTQYFGPGTRLTVL.

CDR3: CASSKRGTGNDSPLHF. As DNA, the CDR3 is TGTGCCAGCTCTAAACGCGGGACAGGGAATGATTCACCCCTCCACTTT. V usage is TRBV18 and J usage is TRBJ1-6, with TRBD1 matching over 9 bases. Trimming removed 6 bases from V and 8 bases from J; junction bases left unmatched: 11. The CDR3 loop spans 16 amino acids. Germline V CDR1 and CDR2: KGHSH, LQKENI.